The next 18 T cell receptor beta chains were all read from a single sample in a study of shared T cell receptors in the human thymus. The data were produced by immunoSEQ multiplex PCR, yet TCRdb's version contains in-frame clones alone and is incomplete. The table shows 600,000 or so clones, with approximately 89% occurring only once. The same sample was also studied in work on human thymus T cells.

The specimen was thymocytes. The receptors derive from a boy under three years old with a congenital heart defect.

The chain joins TRBV6-1 to TRBJ2-3; D might be TRBD2 (5 bases). The V end was cut by 1 base, the J end by 2 bases, with 22 bases between. The CDR3 is 19 amino acids. Germline CDR1 is MNHNS and CDR2 is SASEGT. The CDR3 reads CASSEEVRLAHGFTDTQYF. The CDR3 DNA reads as TGTGCCAGCAGTGAAGAAGTCAGGCTAGCTCATGGGTTCACAGATACGCAGTATTTT.

The chain carries TRBV5-6 and TRBJ2-7; D might be TRBD1 (5 bases). V was trimmed by 1 base and J by 3 bases, leaving 11 bases between them. There are 14 residues in the CDR3. The germline V gene encodes CDR1 SGHDT and CDR2 YYEEEE. The CDR3 protein is CASSLSWQGYEQYF. The DNA for the CDR3 is TGTGCCAGCAGCTTGAGTTGGCAGGGCTACGAGCAGTACTTC.

V usage is TRBV7-9 and J usage is TRBJ2-3, with 10 bases matching TRBD2. After removal of 4 bases from V and 2 bases from J, the junction contained 6 bases not matched to a gene. Per the germline V gene, CDR1 is SEHNR and CDR2 is FQNEAQ (reference sequence). This CDR3 comprises 16 residues. The CDR3, as DNA: TGTGCCAGCAGCTCCTTCCTAGCGGGAGTCACAGATACGCAGTATTTT. Translating it yields CASSSFLAGVTDTQYF.

The chain uses TRBV20-1 and TRBJ1-2, with D maybe TRBD1 (6 bases). Germline V CDR1 and CDR2: DFQATT, SNEGSKA (reference sequence). Between the trimmed V and J ends, which lost 5 bases and 13 bases, there was a span of 17 bases. This CDR3 is built from 11 residues. CDR3 coding DNA: TGCAGTGCTTACCGCTTCAGGGGCGGCACCTTC. Translation: CSAYRFRGGTF.

This clone was detected only a few times. This chain joins TRBV6-5 and TRBJ2-1; perhaps TRBD2 as D (5 bases). Per the germline V gene, CDR1 is MNHEY and CDR2 is SVGAGI. The CDR3 is 14 amino acids. Trimming pared 6 bases from V and 4 bases from J, leaving 13 bases between. The CDR3 bases are TGTGCCAGCAGCCCGGGGTTCGCGTACAATGAGCAGTTCTTC. Translation: CASSPGFAYNEQFF.

The rearrangement joins TRBV19 to TRBJ2-7; 14 bases line up with TRBD2. V was pared by 4 bases and J by 6 bases, with 11 bases of the junction left unmatched. Germline V CDR1 and CDR2: LNHDA, SQIVND (reference sequence). The CDR3 sequence is 17 residues long. The CDR3 is CASSTGLAGDLSGEQYF. DNA of the CDR3: TGTGCCAGTAGTACGGGACTAGCGGGAGATCTAAGCGGCGAGCAGTACTTC.

This chain uses TRBV4-3 with TRBJ1-2, with D possibly being TRBD1 (6 bases). The length of the CDR3 is 13 residues. Germline CDR1 reads LGHNA; CDR2 reads YSLEER. Trimming removed 1 base at V and 6 bases at J, with 9 bases between. The CDR3 DNA sequence: TGCGCCAGCAGCCAAGGGACAGTGGATGGCTACACCTTC. Translation: CASSQGTVDGYTF.

This rearrangement joins TRBV28 to TRBJ2-2; a weak D match, TRBD1 (6 bases). CDR1 and CDR2 (germline): MDHEN, SYDVKM. V gave up 6 bases and J gave up 6 bases, with 17 bases separating them. This CDR3 contains 15 residues. The CDR3 region is CASRDSVDRAGELFF. CDR3 sequence (DNA): TGTGCCAGCAGGGACAGTGTTGATAGAGCCGGGGAGCTGTTTTTT. The full variable domain, completed using reference TRBV28 and TRBJ2-2, is DVKVTQSSRYLVKRTGEKVFLECVQDMDHENMFWYRQDPGLGLRLIYFSYDVKMKEKGDIPEGYSVSREKKERFSLILESASTNQTSMYLCASRDSVDRAGELFFGEGSRLTVL.

The chain has TRBV6-1 and TRBJ2-3; 9 bases are a match to TRBD2. Per the germline V gene, CDR1 is MNHNS and CDR2 is SASEGT. V lost 4 bases to trimming and J lost 4 bases; unmatched junction nucleotides: 9. CDR3 length equals 16 residues. CDR3 sequence: CASSVRSGRTSDTQYF. The DNA of the CDR3 is TGTGCCAGCAGTGTACGGAGCGGGAGGACGTCAGATACGCAGTATTTT.

The rearrangement links TRBV6-1 to TRBJ2-1; 10 bases are a match to TRBD2. J gave up 6 bases and V 4 bases, and 9 bases lay outside the gene matches. Germline V gene lookup returns CDR1 MNHNS and CDR2 SASEGT. The CDR3 runs to 16 residues. The chain's CDR3 is CASSGMLAGGANEQFF. The CDR3 DNA is TGTGCCAGCAGTGGGATGTTAGCGGGAGGAGCCAATGAGCAGTTCTTC.

The rearrangement uses TRBV14 and TRBJ2-3, with 11 nucleotides matching TRBD2. Germline V gene data show CDR1 as SGHDN and CDR2 as FVKESK. Trimming at V came to 4 bases and at J to 3 bases, leaving 9 bases not matched to a gene. The CDR3 extends over 17 amino acids. CDR3 region: CASSLNRLAGLTDTQYF. The DNA of the CDR3 is TGTGCCAGCAGCCTCAACCGACTAGCGGGGTTAACAGATACGCAGTATTTT.

V gene TRBV4-3 combines with J gene TRBJ1-2, with D perhaps TRBD1 (6 bases). The germline CDR1 and CDR2 sequences are LGHNA and YSLEER. Between the trimmed V and J ends, which lost 2 bases and 5 bases, there was a span of 15 bases. CDR3 length: 15 residues. CDR3: CASSQTGQAIYGYTF. The CDR3 DNA reads TGCGCCAGCAGCCAAACGGGACAAGCAATTTATGGCTACACCTTC.

The V and J genes are TRBV27 and TRBJ2-7; TRBD1 might be the D (6 bases). Looked up from germline, CDR1 is MNHEY and CDR2 is SMNVEV (reference sequence). This CDR3 region has 16 residues. The V end was cut by 4 bases, the J end by 1 base, with 17 bases between. CDR3 residues: CASSSGMTGVSYEQYF. The CDR3 coding sequence is TGTGCCAGCAGTTCGGGTATGACAGGAGTTTCCTACGAGCAGTACTTC.

V usage is TRBV29-1 and J usage is TRBJ2-1; 11 bases fit TRBD1. V shed 7 bases, J shed 8 bases, and the junction held 7 bases outside the gene matches. Germline-derived CDR1 and CDR2 are SQVTM and ANQGSEA. CDR3 length: 13 amino acids. The CDR3 sequence: CSGGDRGYDEQFF. The CDR3, as DNA: TGCAGCGGGGGGGACAGGGGGTACGATGAGCAGTTCTTC.

This clone appeared a single time. The chain joins TRBV28 to TRBJ1-2; TRBD1 might be the D (6 bases). V was shortened by 5 bases and J by 5 bases, with 21 bases between the two germline ends. Germline assignment: CDR1 MDHEN and CDR2 SYDVKM. The CDR3 is made up of 16 amino acids. The CDR3: CASSINPGQWVYGYTF. DNA for the CDR3: TGTGCCAGCAGTATTAATCCGGGACAATGGGTTTATGGCTACACCTTC.

This clone has a handful of counts. This chain joins TRBV4-3 and TRBJ1-3; the D is unclear. V gave up 1 base and J gave up 2 bases, with 9 bases separating them. The CDR3 has 15 amino acids. Germline CDR1 reads LGHNA; CDR2 reads YSLEER. In nucleotides, the CDR3 is TGCGCCAGCAGCCAAGCAGGCAGGACTGGAAACACCATATATTTT. Encoded protein: CASSQAGRTGNTIYF.

The chain links TRBV14 to TRBJ2-1; 11 nucleotides agree with TRBD2. The germline V gene has CDR1 SGHDN and CDR2 FVKESK. The length of the CDR3 is 18 residues. Trimming took 4 bases from V and 6 from J; bases not matched to a gene: 14. The CDR3 bases are TGTGCCAGCAGCCGACCCTTCTCGCTAGCGGGGGGCGGCAATGAGCAGTTCTTC. Translated, it gives CASSRPFSLAGGGNEQFF.

CDR3 sequence (DNA): TGCGCCAGCAGCCTTCAAAACAGTGATTCCTACGAGCAGTACTTC. The encoded protein is CASSLQNSDSYEQYF. The V call is TRBV4-1, the J call TRBJ2-7, with D unclear. The CDR3 consists of 15 residues. Germline CDR1 and CDR2: MGHRA and YSYEKL. V shed 4 bases and J shed 1 base, with 14 bases lying between them.